The 9 T cell receptor beta chains listed next were all sequenced from one sample in a study of vaccination and CD4 T cells after COVID-19. No antigen has been identified for these receptors. Cultured CD4+ T cells had their DNA profiled by the Oncomine TCR Beta short-read assay. TCRdb itself ran the PCR reads through MiXCR, one entry per CDR3 protein. The sample carries 6,000 to 7,000 distinct CDR3 sequences, around 50% recorded once. Treatment noted: approximately nine-day PBMC culture with coronavirus spike peptide pools or control peptides (ViraFEST assay). Sequencing was done on a sample of CD4+ T cells from blood, cultured in vitro. These TCRs come from a human donor who had recovered from COVID-19.

This chain uses TRBV10-3 with TRBJ1-3; D unclear. Germline V gene sequence: CDR1 ENHRY, CDR2 SYGVKD. This CDR3 spans 13 amino acids. Trimming left V 11 bases short and J 0 bases short, with 11 bases between. The CDR3 coding sequence is TGTGCCGTCGGAGAGACCTCTGGAAACACCATATATTTT. Protein sequence: CAVGETSGNTIYF.

By share of the sample, this clonotype is large. The chain carries TRBV5-1 and TRBJ2-7; D is tentatively TRBD1 or TRBD2 (5 bases each). V gave up 5 bases and J gave up 0 bases, with 15 bases separating them. CDR3 length equals 15 residues. The germline V gene has CDR1 SGHRS and CDR2 YFSETQ. For the CDR3, the DNA is TGCGCCAGCAGTGGGACGGGCCTACGCTCCTACGAGCAGTACTTC. Residues: CASSGTGLRSYEQYF.

J is TRBJ2-1 and V is TRBV6-1; possibly TRBD2 for D (5 bases). This CDR3 has 16 amino acids. V was shortened by 4 bases and J by 0 bases, with 13 bases between the two germline ends. CDR1 and CDR2 from the germline V gene are MNHNS and SASEGT. The CDR3 loop is CASSVAGPSSYNEQFF. Here the CDR3 DNA reads TGTGCCAGCAGTGTTGCGGGTCCGAGCTCCTACAATGAGCAGTTCTTC.

This chain uses TRBV12-3 or TRBV12-4 with TRBJ2-7; D uncertain. The CDR3 runs to 16 residues. Between the trimmed V and J ends, which lost 5 bases and 0 bases, there was a span of 17 bases. The chain's CDR3 is CASSQTRVLGSYEQYF. The CDR3, as DNA: TGTGCCAGCAGTCAAACAAGGGTGTTGGGCTCCTACGAGCAGTACTTC.

Notes on this clonotype: A much more abundant neighbour one base away suggests this may be a read error. The genes are TRBV7-2 and TRBJ1-4, with D unresolved. Per germline, CDR1 SGHTA and CDR2 FQGNSA. The CDR3 is made up of 17 amino acids. CDR3 region: CAGSLVGTGSYNEKLFF. CDR3 bases: TGTGCCGGCAGCTTAGTTGGAACGGGGAGTTATAATGAAAAACTGTTTTTT.

The V gene is TRBV12-3 or TRBV12-4, the J gene TRBJ2-3, with 7 bases lining up with TRBD1. This CDR3 is built from 13 residues. Trimming cost V 6 bases and J 8 bases; bases outside gene matches: 8. The CDR3 DNA is TGTGCCAGCAGGACTACAGGGGTGGGTACGCAGTATTTT. Amino acid sequence: CASRTTGVGTQYF.

This clonotype was seen more than once but under ten times. The V and J genes are TRBV20-1 and TRBJ1-2, with D possibly TRBD1 on 5 matching bases. V was shortened by 2 bases and J by 6 bases, with 19 bases between the two germline ends. Germline V gives CDR1 DFQATT, CDR2 SNEGSKA (reference sequence). The CDR3 length is 15 residues. The CDR3, as DNA: TGCAGTGCTAGACCCCGTGAGGGGAAGGTGGATGGCTACACCTTC. As protein: CSARPREGKVDGYTF.

This clonotype appeared a few times. V usage is TRBV20-1 and J usage is TRBJ2-1, with TRBD2 identical over 11 bases. The V and J ends lost 8 bases and 3 bases, in that order; junction bases with no gene match: 18. Germline values: CDR1 DFQATT, CDR2 SNEGSKA (reference sequence). The CDR3 has 18 amino acids. The CDR3 DNA is TGCAGTTCGACGAGACCGTGGGCTAGCGGGAGGAACTACAATGAGCAGTTCTTC. Encoded protein: CSSTRPWASGRNYNEQFF.

The gene calls are TRBV12-3 or TRBV12-4 and TRBJ2-5, with D unresolved. V was trimmed by 2 bases and J by 0 bases, leaving 1 base between them. The CDR3 extends over 12 amino acids. In DNA, the CDR3 is TGTGCCAGCAGTTTAAACCAAGAGACCCAGTACTTC. It yields the protein CASSLNQETQYF.